These T cell receptor beta chains were read from a single sample in a study of CD8 T cell repertoires and HIV-1 epitope variants. These receptors lack a known antigen. Some clones are missing from TCRdb's copy, which holds only in-frame ones; the method was immunoSEQ multiplex PCR. The data hold about 4,400 clones, with 68% observed a single time. The sequenced sample consisted of cultured CD8+ T cells derived from PBMCs. These receptors were obtained from a male donor with HIV. Each CDR3 is given with its conserved first and last residue. The order of the fields is D gene, clone size, V gene, J gene, CDR3 protein, CDR3 DNA. A D gene is named only where the DNA matches it firmly. Expanded clones are given a class, and other clones once, few, many or no size at all.

d_gene: .
abundance: .
v_gene: TRBV28
j_gene: TRBJ1-4
CDR3aa: CASSLPTGEKLFF
CDR3nt: TGTGCCAGCAGTTTACCCACAGGGGAAAAACTGTTTTTT

d_gene: .
abundance: .
v_gene: TRBV4-3
j_gene: TRBJ1-6
CDR3aa: CASSQEENSPLHF
CDR3nt: TGCGCCAGCAGCCAAGAAGAGAATTCACCCCTCCACTTT

d_gene: TRBD1
abundance: .
v_gene: TRBV9
j_gene: TRBJ2-7
CDR3aa: CASSVGDSGLFEQYF
CDR3nt: TGTGCCAGCAGCGTAGGGGACAGTGGGCTTTTCGAGCAGTACTTC

d_gene: .
abundance: few
v_gene: TRBV9
j_gene: TRBJ1-1
CDR3aa: CASTTSGQPEAFF
CDR3nt: TGTGCCAGCACGACAAGTGGGCAGCCTGAAGCTTTCTTT

d_gene: .
abundance: few
v_gene: TRBV5-4
j_gene: TRBJ1-1
CDR3aa: CASSLDRNTEAFF
CDR3nt: TGTGCCAGCAGTCTCGACAGGAACACTGAAGCTTTCTTT

d_gene: .
abundance: .
v_gene: TRBV7-9
j_gene: TRBJ1-1
CDR3aa: CASSLDPGIEAFF
CDR3nt: TGTGCCAGCAGCTTAGATCCAGGGATTGAAGCTTTCTTT

d_gene: TRBD1
abundance: .
v_gene: TRBV19
j_gene: TRBJ2-1
CDR3aa: CASSMATGGWDEQFF
CDR3nt: TGTGCCAGTAGTATGGCGACAGGGGGCTGGGATGAGCAGTTCTTC

d_gene: .
abundance: few
v_gene: TRBV5-5
j_gene: TRBJ2-7
CDR3aa: CASSLEPPYEQYF
CDR3nt: TGTGCCAGCTCGCTCGAGCCACCCTACGAGCAGTACTTC

d_gene: TRBD2
abundance: .
v_gene: TRBV9
j_gene: TRBJ2-2
CDR3aa: CASSVSGGGSGELFF
CDR3nt: TGTGCCAGCAGCGTAAGCGGGGGTGGTTCCGGGGAGCTGTTTTTT

d_gene: TRBD1
abundance: .
v_gene: TRBV15
j_gene: TRBJ2-1
CDR3aa: CATSIDRGSYNEQFF
CDR3nt: TGTGCCACCAGCATCGACAGGGGTTCCTACAATGAGCAGTTCTTC

d_gene: .
abundance: .
v_gene: TRBV19
j_gene: TRBJ2-7
CDR3aa: CASMGRTSYEQYF
CDR3nt: TGTGCCAGTATGGGTCGAACTTCCTACGAGCAGTACTTC

d_gene: TRBD2
abundance: .
v_gene: TRBV4-2
j_gene: TRBJ2-1
CDR3aa: CASSIFRGGDNEQFF
CDR3nt: TGTGCCAGCAGCATCTTCCGGGGGGGCGACAATGAGCAGTTCTTC

d_gene: .
abundance: .
v_gene: TRBV6-6
j_gene: TRBJ1-1
CDR3aa: CASSSPQGNTEAFF
CDR3nt: TGTGCCAGCAGTTCCCCACAGGGGAACACTGAAGCTTTCTTT

d_gene: TRBD2
abundance: few
v_gene: TRBV5-8
j_gene: TRBJ2-3
CDR3aa: CASSPTSGKDTDTQYF
CDR3nt: TGTGCCAGCAGCCCCACTAGCGGGAAAGATACAGATACGCAGTATTTT

d_gene: .
abundance: .
v_gene: TRBV28
j_gene: TRBJ2-7
CDR3aa: CASSGIGPTVGDEQYF
CDR3nt: TGTGCCAGCAGTGGTATAGGGCCCACTGTAGGTGACGAGCAGTACTTC

d_gene: TRBD2
abundance: .
v_gene: TRBV28
j_gene: TRBJ2-7
CDR3aa: CASSLGGAISYEQYF
CDR3nt: TGTGCCAGCAGCCTCGGGGGGGCTATTTCCTACGAGCAGTACTTC

d_gene: .
abundance: .
v_gene: TRBV7-6
j_gene: TRBJ1-5
CDR3aa: CASSLDSNQPQHF
CDR3nt: TGTGCCAGCAGCCTAGATAGCAATCAGCCCCAGCATTTT

d_gene: .
abundance: .
v_gene: TRBV30
j_gene: TRBJ2-7
CDR3aa: CAWKQPPGYEQYF
CDR3nt: TGTGCCTGGAAGCAGCCGCCGGGGTACGAGCAGTACTTC

d_gene: TRBD2
abundance: .
v_gene: TRBV7-2
j_gene: TRBJ2-3
CDR3aa: CASSLGLAGGPTDTQYF
CDR3nt: TGTGCCAGCAGCTTGGGACTAGCGGGAGGGCCCACAGATACGCAGTATTTT

d_gene: TRBD2
abundance: .
v_gene: TRBV13
j_gene: TRBJ2-3
CDR3aa: CASSAREVGTDTQYF
CDR3nt: TGTGCCAGCAGCGCGCGGGAGGTTGGCACAGATACGCAGTATTTT

d_gene: .
abundance: once
v_gene: TRBV6-5
j_gene: TRBJ1-2
CDR3aa: CASSLGQSYGYTF
CDR3nt: TGTGCCAGCAGCCTTGGACAGAGCTATGGCTACACCTTC

d_gene: TRBD2
abundance: .
v_gene: TRBV14
j_gene: TRBJ2-3
CDR3aa: CASSPGRGMQYF
CDR3nt: TGTGCCAGCAGCCCCGGGCGGGGGATGCAGTATTTT

d_gene: .
abundance: .
v_gene: TRBV28
j_gene: TRBJ2-7
CDR3aa: CASNWVPGSDEQYF
CDR3nt: TGTGCCAGCAACTGGGTGCCAGGGTCTGACGAGCAGTACTTC

d_gene: TRBD1
abundance: .
v_gene: TRBV4-2
j_gene: TRBJ1-4
CDR3aa: CASSQMRQGRANEKLFF
CDR3nt: TGTGCCAGCAGCCAAATGAGACAGGGCAGGGCTAATGAAAAACTGTTTTTT

d_gene: .
abundance: .
v_gene: TRBV7-9
j_gene: TRBJ1-4
CDR3aa: CASSLGLNEKLFF
CDR3nt: TGTGCCAGCAGCTTGGGCTTAAATGAAAAACTGTTTTTT

d_gene: .
abundance: few
v_gene: TRBV30
j_gene: TRBJ1-1
CDR3aa: CAWSVGWMAREITEAFF
CDR3nt: TGTGCCTGGAGTGTAGGGTGGATGGCCAGGGAGATCACTGAAGCTTTCTTT

d_gene: .
abundance: .
v_gene: TRBV27
j_gene: TRBJ1-1
CDR3aa: CASSLSGPLGTEAFF
CDR3nt: TGTGCCAGCAGTTTATCTGGGCCCTTAGGCACTGAAGCTTTCTTT

d_gene: .
abundance: .
v_gene: TRBV29-1
j_gene: TRBJ2-3
CDR3aa: CSVATAADTQYF
CDR3nt: TGCAGCGTTGCGACTGCCGCAGATACGCAGTATTTT

d_gene: .
abundance: few
v_gene: TRBV28
j_gene: TRBJ2-7
CDR3aa: CASSFSSPVWTDYEQYF
CDR3nt: TGTGCCAGCAGTTTCAGTTCGCCCGTTTGGACAGACTACGAGCAGTACTTC

d_gene: .
abundance: few
v_gene: TRBV9
j_gene: TRBJ1-1
CDR3aa: CASSAGPPNTEAFF
CDR3nt: TGTGCCAGCAGCGCAGGACCGCCGAACACTGAAGCTTTCTTT

d_gene: TRBD2
abundance: .
v_gene: TRBV7-2
j_gene: TRBJ2-5
CDR3aa: CASSSGGGVQETQYF
CDR3nt: TGTGCCAGCAGCTCCGGCGGGGGGGTCCAAGAGACCCAGTACTTC

d_gene: .
abundance: .
v_gene: TRBV5-5
j_gene: TRBJ1-1
CDR3aa: CASSLVGTMNTEAFF
CDR3nt: TGTGCCAGCAGCTTGGTCGGGACAATGAACACTGAAGCTTTCTTT

d_gene: .
abundance: .
v_gene: TRBV7-3
j_gene: TRBJ2-3
CDR3aa: CASSLIAESTDTQYF
CDR3nt: TGTGCCAGCAGCTTAATAGCGGAGAGCACAGATACGCAGTATTTT

d_gene: .
abundance: .
v_gene: TRBV28
j_gene: TRBJ1-4
CDR3aa: CASSFRGGMREKLFF
CDR3nt: TGTGCCAGCAGTTTCAGGGGCGGGATGAGAGAAAAACTGTTTTTT

d_gene: .
abundance: .
v_gene: TRBV28
j_gene: TRBJ2-1
CDR3aa: CASSLSADAYNEQFF
CDR3nt: TGTGCCAGCAGTTTATCCGCTGACGCCTACAATGAGCAGTTCTTC

d_gene: .
abundance: .
v_gene: TRBV28
j_gene: TRBJ2-1
CDR3aa: CASSFEGGLYNEQFF
CDR3nt: TGTGCCAGCAGTTTCGAGGGGGGGCTTTACAATGAGCAGTTCTTC

d_gene: .
abundance: .
v_gene: TRBV6-1
j_gene: TRBJ2-7
CDR3aa: CASSDIAGYEQYF
CDR3nt: TGTGCCAGCAGTGATATCGCGGGATACGAGCAGTACTTC

d_gene: TRBD1
abundance: .
v_gene: TRBV5-1
j_gene: TRBJ2-7
CDR3aa: CASSTGDLEEQYF
CDR3nt: TGCGCCAGCAGTACAGGGGACCTCGAGGAGCAGTACTTC

d_gene: .
abundance: .
v_gene: TRBV7-2
j_gene: TRBJ1-1
CDR3aa: CASSLAGTNTEAFF
CDR3nt: TGTGCCAGCAGCTTAGCCGGGACGAACACTGAAGCTTTCTTT

d_gene: TRBD1
abundance: .
v_gene: TRBV14
j_gene: TRBJ1-1
CDR3aa: CASSQARGRGGEAFF
CDR3nt: TGTGCCAGCAGCCAAGCACGGGGCAGGGGGGGTGAGGCTTTCTTT

d_gene: .
abundance: .
v_gene: TRBV9
j_gene: TRBJ2-3
CDR3aa: CASSSIPEDTQYF
CDR3nt: TGTGCCAGCAGCTCGATCCCAGAAGATACGCAGTATTTT

d_gene: .
abundance: once
v_gene: TRBV4-1
j_gene: TRBJ2-4
CDR3aa: CASSQGLNLAKNIQYF
CDR3nt: TGCGCCAGCAGCCAAGGTTTAAACTTAGCCAAAAACATTCAGTACTTC

d_gene: .
abundance: .
v_gene: TRBV5-1
j_gene: TRBJ1-2
CDR3aa: CASSLEGMGGYTF
CDR3nt: TGCGCCAGCAGCTTGGAAGGTATGGGCGGCTACACCTTC

d_gene: .
abundance: .
v_gene: TRBV27
j_gene: TRBJ1-1
CDR3aa: CASSLGGAEAFF
CDR3nt: TGTGCCAGCAGTTTAGGGGGGGCTGAAGCTTTCTTT

d_gene: .
abundance: few
v_gene: TRBV14
j_gene: TRBJ2-2
CDR3aa: CASRLEANTGELFF
CDR3nt: TGTGCCAGCAGGCTAGAAGCGAACACCGGGGAGCTGTTTTTT

d_gene: .
abundance: .
v_gene: TRBV7-2
j_gene: TRBJ2-7
CDR3aa: CASSLAPDSLGAYEQYF
CDR3nt: TGTGCCAGCAGCTTAGCGCCTGACTCCCTGGGGGCCTACGAGCAGTACTTC

d_gene: TRBD1
abundance: once
v_gene: TRBV7-2
j_gene: TRBJ1-2
CDR3aa: CASYRGIRYGCTF
CDR3nt: TGTGCCAGCTACAGGGGGATACGATATGGCTGCACCTTC